The sequence of this TCR beta chain was determined in a study of CD8+ T cells in alopecia areata. The wider study: Treatment ran 6 to 18 months, with 6 months of follow-up afterward.

Notes on the study in general: Tofacitinib delivered significant drops in scalp clonality and in expanded CD8+ clones among the top 100. A great number of expanded lesional clones endured in scalp and blood during tofacitinib.

Specified treatment: oral pan-JAK inhibitor, 5-10 mg twice daily. As part of sample collection, lesional scalp punch biopsies and peripheral blood were taken from alopecia areata patients. Extraction of RNA preceded its reverse transcription into cDNA, which served as the sequencing template. Profiled with immunoSEQ multiplex PCR; TCRdb holds only in-frame clones, not every one. Here the sample spans nearly 110,000 clones, about four fifths being singletons. The CDR3 has 15 residues. The J segment lost 6 bases and the V segment lost 5 bases, leaving 7 bases of the junction unmatched. Germline V gives CDR1 SGHTA, CDR2 FQGNSA. As to this clone: Its target is unknown.

The rearrangement joins TRBV7-2 to TRBJ2-1; 10 positions agree with TRBD1. This specimen was CD8+ T cells sorted from blood, taken at week 24, from a patient treated with tofacitinib. The receptor was derived from a human donor with alopecia areata. The CDR3 DNA is TGTGCCAGCAGCCCAGGACAGGGGGGCGGCAATGAGCAGTTCTTC. It translates to CASSPGQGGGNEQFF.